This paragraph reports one TCR beta chain. TCRdb keeps only in-frame clones here, not all; method: immunoSEQ multiplex PCR. Of 140,000 to 150,000 clones in the sample, roughly 84% are singletons; the top ten hold around 5.4%. This specimen belongs to a study of blood T cell repertoires in COVID-19. About the study: T cells, B-cell-depleted T cells, or PBMCs supplied cDNA or gDNA.

V was shortened by 1 base and J by 4 bases, with 6 bases between the two germline ends. Germline-derived CDR1 and CDR2 are LNHNV and YYDKDF (reference sequence). This CDR3 contains 13 residues. This clonotype originated in a woman in her fifties or sixties who had been exposed to COVID-19. This chain connects TRBV15 to TRBJ2-3; no clear D. Specimen: PBMCs or T cells enriched from blood (not recorded which). The DNA of the CDR3 is TGTGCCACCAGCAGAGGGCTGTCAGATACGCAGTATTTT. Protein product: CATSRGLSDTQYF.